The entry that follows covers one T cell receptor (beta chain) sequence. Amplification of TCR beta CDR3 regions used RNA as the template. With the HTBI primer set, the TCR CDR3 went through a first round of RT-PCR. TCRdb re-derived calls from the multiplex PCR reads in MiXCR, one entry per CDR3 protein. The table has about 350,000 distinct CDR3 sequences, about 15% seen once. The hyperthyroidism was newly diagnosed and had lasted under 2 months; the patients were aged 18 to 65. The study excluded patients with uncontrolled infection, other autoimmune disease, pregnancy or lactation. PBMCs stemmed from 8.5 to 10 ml fresh peripheral blood. This sample is part of a study of T cells in Graves' hyperthyroidism and ophthalmopathy. In the study overall: Specimen type is peripheral blood, collected at initial diagnosis prior to any treatment.

The receptor comes from a woman in her 30s with Graves' hyperthyroidism. What was sequenced was blood.

The CDR3 spells CSAPRGSPPYEQYF. CDR3 DNA sequence: TGCAGTGCCCCCCGCGGGTCCCCCCCCTACGAGCAGTACTTC. This rearrangement joins TRBV20-1 to TRBJ2-7, with a possible D match to TRBD2 (5 bases). V lost 6 bases, J lost 2 bases, and 17 bases lay in between. This CDR3 has 14 residues. Germline values: CDR1 DFQATT, CDR2 SNEGSKA (reference sequence).